A selection of T cell receptor beta chains follows, all from one sample in a study of T cell responses to AZD1222 COVID-19 vaccine. Profiled with immunoSEQ multiplex PCR; TCRdb holds only in-frame clones, not every one. The sample contains tens of thousands of clones, roughly 89% of which appear only once. The sample in question was peripheral blood, obtained on day 0 of AZD1222 vaccination. The receptor set was obtained from an adult in good health. Each CDR3 is given with its conserved first and last residue.

CDR3 protein	CDR3 length	V gene	J gene
CASSGTNEKLFF	12	TRBV19	TRBJ1-4
CASSLVPTGGRTGELFF	17	TRBV7-6	TRBJ2-2
CASSGYTQPQHF	12	TRBV28	TRBJ1-5
CASSSRGSGNTIYF	14	TRBV27	TRBJ1-3
CASSVGPNTEAFF	13	TRBV9	TRBJ1-1
CATSRGSEIGELFF	14	TRBV15	TRBJ2-2
CASSPRTWTGSSGANVLTF	19	TRBV18	TRBJ2-6
CASSEGPIGAVNTEAFF	17	TRBV5-1	TRBJ1-1
CASSPQRQGANYEQYF	16	TRBV6-4	TRBJ2-7
CASSRTGISYEQYF	14	TRBV19	TRBJ2-7
CASSERVVNSPLHF	14	TRBV2	TRBJ1-6
CSVGGGQGEAFF	12	TRBV29-1	TRBJ1-1
CASSLAAIATNEKLFF	16	TRBV7-9	TRBJ1-4
CASSYRTGGSPLHF	14	TRBV6-2/TRBV6-3	TRBJ1-6
CASSLDGRDLDGYTF	15	TRBV7-2	TRBJ1-2
CASAAGSRYNEQFF	14	TRBV6-5	TRBJ2-1
CASGFGDRGSPLHF	14	TRBV12-5	TRBJ1-6